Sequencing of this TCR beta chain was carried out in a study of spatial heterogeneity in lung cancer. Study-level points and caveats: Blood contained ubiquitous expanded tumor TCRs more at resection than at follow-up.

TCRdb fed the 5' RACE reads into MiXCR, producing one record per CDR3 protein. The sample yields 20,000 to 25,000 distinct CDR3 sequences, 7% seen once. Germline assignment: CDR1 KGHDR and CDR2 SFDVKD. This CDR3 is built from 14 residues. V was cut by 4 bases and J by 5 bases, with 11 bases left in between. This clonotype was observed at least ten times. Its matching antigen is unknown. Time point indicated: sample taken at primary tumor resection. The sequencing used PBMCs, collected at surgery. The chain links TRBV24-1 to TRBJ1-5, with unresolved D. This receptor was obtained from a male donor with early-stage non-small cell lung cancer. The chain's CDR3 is CATSDRDWYQPQHF. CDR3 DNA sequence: TGTGCCACCAGTGACCGGGATTGGTATCAGCCCCAGCATTTT.